This T cell receptor (beta chain) is from a study of T cell repertoires in cytomegalovirus infection. Germline V gene data show CDR1 as SGHRS and CDR2 as YFSETQ. This CDR3 spans 15 amino acids. V was trimmed by 3 bases and J by 2 bases, leaving 15 bases between them. This clonotype came up a few times. TCRdb processed the reads anew with MiXCR; each CDR3 protein has one entry. The sample includes around 490,000 distinct CDR3 sequences, more than 25% of them seen just once. Material: PBMCs. This TCR derives from a human donor in good health (CMV status not recorded). Some clones in this sample may be carry-over from other donors' samples. J is TRBJ2-7 and V is TRBV5-1; D may be TRBD1 or TRBD2 (5 bases each). The CDR3 DNA sequence: TGCGCCAGCAGCTCCCTCGGGACGCACCCCTACGAGCAGTACTTC. Encoded protein: CASSSLGTHPYEQYF.